These 30 T cell receptor beta chains were sequenced from one sample in a study of cytomegalovirus exposure and HLA in healthy donors. The PCR had 60 Vbeta and 13 Jbeta primers. Sequencing used immunoSEQ multiplex PCR; TCRdb keeps in-frame clones, though not all of them. The sample has 75,000 to 85,000 clones, 80% seen once. Sequencing input: PBMCs. Every receptor here comes from a male donor in good health and CMV-seronegative.

V usage is TRBV2 and J usage is TRBJ2-3, with D perhaps matching TRBD1 (5 bases). The CDR3 is 14 residues long. Germline V gene sequence: CDR1 SNHLY, CDR2 FYNNEI. V was pared by 6 bases and J by 0 bases, with 10 bases between. The CDR3 sequence: CASSPTVSTDTQYF. The DNA of the CDR3 is TGTGCCAGCAGCCCGACAGTTAGCACAGATACGCAGTATTTT.

This clone showed up just once. The CDR3 region has the DNA TGTGCCAGCAGCCGGGGACAGACTTATAGCAATCAGCCCCAGCATTTT. It translates to CASSRGQTYSNQPQHF. This chain links TRBV5-6 with TRBJ1-5, with 7 nucleotides matching TRBD1. Germline CDR1 and CDR2: SGHDT and YYEEEE. This CDR3 has 16 amino acids. The J segment lost 0 bases and the V segment lost 4 bases, leaving 7 bases of the junction unmatched. The whole variable domain, remainder taken from reference TRBV5-6 and TRBJ1-5, is DAGVTQSPTHLIKTRGQQVTLRCSPKSGHDTVSWYQQALGQGPQFIFQYYEEEERQRGNFPDRFSGHQFPNYSSELNVNALLLGDSALYLCASSRGQTYSNQPQHFGDGTRLSIL.

V and J are TRBV6-5 and TRBJ2-7; D ambiguous. Per germline, CDR1 MNHEY and CDR2 SVGAGI. CDR3 length equals 15 residues. Deletions cut 0 bases from V and 6 bases from J, with 15 bases between. CDR3 in DNA: TGTGCCAGCAGTTACTCGATCAGGTTCGTCGGCGAGCAGTACTTC. As protein: CASSYSIRFVGEQYF.

The chain has TRBV15 and TRBJ1-6; the D is unclear. The germline V and J ends were trimmed by 0 bases and 9 bases, with 15 bases remaining between them. Germline CDR1 is LNHNV and CDR2 is YYDKDF (reference sequence). The CDR3 covers 16 residues. CDR3 residues: CATSRDFWTGISPLHF. The CDR3 nucleotides read TGTGCCACCAGCAGAGATTTTTGGACTGGGATTTCACCCCTCCACTTT. The full variable domain, completed using reference TRBV15 and TRBJ1-6, is DAMVIQNPRYQVTQFGKPVTLSCSQTLNHNVMYWYQQKSSQAPKLLFHYYDKDFNNEADTPDNFQSRRPNTSFCFLDIRSPGLGDTAMYLCATSRDFWTGISPLHFGNGTRLTVT.

This sequence joins TRBV21-1 and TRBJ2-1; no check of the table's D call, TRBD2, against the DNA was made. TRBV21-1 constitutes a pseudogene. The CDR3 consists of 16 residues. CDR3 nucleotides: TGTGCCAGCAGCAGACGGGGAGGGTCTCACGCCAATGAGCAGTTCTTC. Translation gives CASSRRGGSHANEQFF.

CDR3 sequence (DNA): TGTGCCAGCAGTGAAGCGCTGACAGGAGGTAGCAATCAGCCCCAGCATTTT. Its protein product is CASSEALTGGSNQPQHF. V is TRBV6-1 and J is TRBJ1-5; the D gene is possibly TRBD1 (6 bases). Looked up from germline, CDR1 is MNHNS and CDR2 is SASEGT. Deletions cut 0 bases from V and 0 bases from J, with 12 bases between. This CDR3 has 17 residues.

CDR3 sequence reads: CASSSYITQGYSDGYTF. In DNA form, the CDR3 reads TGCGCCAGCAGCTCATATATTACACAGGGGTATTCGGATGGCTACACCTTC. The rearrangement links TRBV5-1 to TRBJ1-2; 7 positions match TRBD1. This CDR3 is 17 amino acids long. Germline values: CDR1 SGHRS, CDR2 YFSETQ. The V and J ends lost 3 bases and 6 bases, in that order; junction bases with no gene match: 17. Filled out from reference TRBV5-1 and TRBJ1-2, the complete variable domain reads KAGVTQTPRYLIKTRGQQVTLSCSPISGHRSVSWYQQTPGQGLQFLFEYFSETQRNKGNFPGRFSGRQFSNSRSEMNVSTLELGDSALYLCASSSYITQGYSDGYTFGSGTRLTVV.

The chain couples TRBV7-9 to TRBJ1-2; D ambiguous. This CDR3 region has 10 residues. V lost 11 bases and J lost 8, with 12 bases in between. From germline, CDR1 is SEHNR and CDR2 FQNEAQ (reference sequence). The CDR3 spells CASRGLGYTF. The CDR3 DNA reads as TGTGCCTCCCGAGGGTTGGGCTACACCTTC.

This clone showed up just a few times. This rearrangement joins TRBV6-5 to TRBJ2-7; 7 bases map to TRBD1. V dropped 5 bases and J dropped 7; count of bases not matched to a gene: 11. The germline CDR1 and CDR2 sequences are MNHEY and SVGAGI. The CDR3 extends over 14 amino acids. The CDR3 nucleotides read TGTGCCAGCAGTACCGGGACAGAGTCTTCGGAGCAGTACTTC. It specifies CASSTGTESSEQYF.

Worth noting for this clone: Mismatch with germline at one junction end may stem from a read error. V is TRBV6-1 and J is TRBJ1-2; D possibly corresponds to TRBD1 (6 bases). The CDR3 has 16 amino acids. Germline-derived CDR1 and CDR2 are MNHNS and SASEGT. Here the CDR3 reads CASSEVYAGANYGYPF. In nucleotides, the CDR3 is TGTGCCAGCAGTGAGGTTTATGCAGGGGCTAACTATGGCTACCCCTTC.

The rearrangement joins TRBV9 to TRBJ1-3; perhaps TRBD1 as D (6 bases). The CDR3 totals 15 residues. CDR1 SGDLS and CDR2 YYNGEE come from the germline V gene. Trimming removed 3 bases from V and 2 bases from J, with 12 bases in between. The CDR3 loop reads CASSAEQGTGNTIYF. The CDR3, as DNA: TGTGCCAGCAGCGCGGAACAGGGAACTGGAAACACCATATATTTT.

This clone came up once. The rearrangement uses TRBV5-1 and TRBJ2-7, with D maybe TRBD2 (6 bases). Germline CDR1 and CDR2: SGHRS and YFSETQ. The CDR3 is made up of 15 amino acids. The V end was cut by 0 bases, the J end by 0 bases, with 10 bases between. The CDR3 DNA sequence: TGCGCCAGCAGCTTGGTAGCGGCCAGCTCCTACGAGCAGTACTTC. It encodes CASSLVAASSYEQYF. Full variable domain (outside the CDR3, taken from reference TRBV5-1 and TRBJ2-7): KAGVTQTPRYLIKTRGQQVTLSCSPISGHRSVSWYQQTPGQGLQFLFEYFSETQRNKGNFPGRFSGRQFSNSRSEMNVSTLELGDSALYLCASSLVAASSYEQYFGPGTRLTVT.

CDR3 in amino acids: CASKVGEGHTGELFF. The DNA of the CDR3 is TGTGCCAGCAAGGTCGGGGAGGGCCACACCGGGGAGCTGTTTTTT. The chain recombines TRBV2 with TRBJ2-2; 7 bases match TRBD2. The CDR3 totals 15 residues. With V trimmed by 7 bases and J by 3 bases, 8 bases remained unmatched. Germline V gene data show CDR1 as SNHLY and CDR2 as FYNNEI.

The V call is TRBV5-1, the J call TRBJ2-3, with 11 bases identical to TRBD1. The CDR3 spans 14 residues. The germline V gene has CDR1 SGHRS and CDR2 YFSETQ. Trimming at V came to 3 bases and at J to 7 bases, leaving 4 bases not matched to a gene. CDR3 amino acids: CASSWGQGDNTQYF. The CDR3 DNA reads TGCGCCAGCAGCTGGGGACAGGGGGATAATACGCAGTATTTT. Variable domain in full (rest from reference TRBV5-1 and TRBJ2-3): KAGVTQTPRYLIKTRGQQVTLSCSPISGHRSVSWYQQTPGQGLQFLFEYFSETQRNKGNFPGRFSGRQFSNSRSEMNVSTLELGDSALYLCASSWGQGDNTQYFGPGTRLTVL.

The gene calls are TRBV9 and TRBJ1-5; 11 nucleotides align to TRBD1. CDR3 length equals 15 residues. Per the germline V gene, CDR1 is SGDLS and CDR2 is YYNGEE. After removal of 3 bases from V and 4 bases from J, the junction contained 3 bases not matched to a gene. The CDR3 protein is CASSGTGGLNQPQHF. The CDR3 DNA reads as TGTGCCAGCAGCGGGACAGGGGGCTTGAATCAGCCCCAGCATTTT. Complete variable domain (other parts from reference TRBV9 and TRBJ1-5): DSGVTQTPKHLITATGQRVTLRCSPRSGDLSVYWYQQSLDQGLQFLIQYYNGEERAKGNILERFSAQQFPDLHSELNLSSLELGDSALYFCASSGTGGLNQPQHFGDGTRLSIL.

For the CDR3, the DNA is TGTGCCAGTAGGACAGCCCTTGGAGATACGCAGTATTTT. It encodes CASRTALGDTQYF. The chain has TRBV19 and TRBJ2-3; D is possibly TRBD1 (5 bases). Trimming cost V 6 bases and J 5 bases, with 12 bases left between them. CDR1 and CDR2 (germline): LNHDA, SQIVND (reference sequence). This CDR3 has 13 residues. Drawing the rest from reference TRBV19 and TRBJ2-3, the complete variable domain is DGGITQSPKYLFRKEGQNVTLSCEQNLNHDAMYWYRQDPGQGLRLIYYSQIVNDFQKGDIAEGYSVSREKKESFPLTVTSAQKNPTAFYLCASRTALGDTQYFGPGTRLTVL.

Remarks on this clone: The junction differs from germline at one of its ends, possibly a read error. The chain couples TRBV7-8 to TRBJ2-3; 9 bases align to TRBD1. Looked up from germline, CDR1 is SGHVS and CDR2 is FQNEAQ. The CDR3 has 15 amino acids. The CDR3: CDSSIQGASTDTQYF. The CDR3 nucleotides are TGTGACAGCAGCATACAGGGGGCGAGCACAGATACGCAGTATTTT.

V and J are TRBV18 and TRBJ1-1; 7 bases match TRBD1. V lost 2 bases, J lost 0 bases, and 3 bases stayed unmatched. CDR3 length: 15 amino acids. CDR1 is KGHSH and CDR2 is LQKENI in the germline V gene. The CDR3 region is CASSPATGMNTEAFF. The DNA for the CDR3 is TGTGCCAGCTCACCAGCGACAGGGATGAACACTGAAGCTTTCTTT.

The rearrangement joins TRBV10-2 to TRBJ2-7, with TRBD2 identical over 12 bases. The CDR3 totals 16 residues. Losses at the gene ends were 3 bases for V and 1 base for J; bases not matched to a gene: 4. CDR1 is WSHSY, CDR2 SAAADI, per germline. The CDR3 DNA is TGCGCCAGCAGTGATTTTCTAGCGGGGGGGTCCTACGAGCAGTACTTC. Translating gives CASSDFLAGGSYEQYF.

The genes are TRBV5-4 and TRBJ2-2; D remains ambiguous. The V gene's germline CDR1 is SGHNT and CDR2 YYREEE (reference sequence). Trimming removed 1 base from V and 4 bases from J, with 14 bases in between. The CDR3 is 16 amino acids. The CDR3 region has the DNA TGTGCCAGCAGCTTGCAGCCCGGTGAGGCCACCGGGGAGCTGTTTTTT. This gives the protein CASSLQPGEATGELFF.

This clone was seen a handful of times. The chain recombines TRBV6-5 with TRBJ1-3; 9 positions match TRBD1. CDR1 MNHEY and CDR2 SVGAGI come from the germline V gene. The V gene end was trimmed by 5 bases and the J gene end by 5 bases; junction bases not matched to a gene: 4. The CDR3 runs 14 residues. CDR3 loop: CASSEDRGRNTIYF. DNA for the CDR3: TGTGCCAGCAGTGAGGACAGGGGAAGAAACACCATATATTTT.

The chain links TRBV19 to TRBJ1-5; D gene uncertain. V shed 5 bases and J shed 4 bases, with 15 bases lying between them. Looked up from germline, CDR1 is LNHDA and CDR2 is SQIVND (reference sequence). The CDR3 spans 15 residues. The CDR3 loop is CASSPKDIPNQPQHF. CDR3 in DNA: TGTGCCAGTAGTCCCAAAGACATTCCAAATCAGCCCCAGCATTTT.

CDR3 in DNA: TGTGCCAGCAGCTTTCCAACTAGGGCGGTCGGAAGCACAGATACGCAGTATTTT. Its protein is CASSFPTRAVGSTDTQYF. The rearrangement uses TRBV7-8 and TRBJ2-3; perhaps TRBD2 as D (5 bases). This CDR3 spans 18 amino acids. Trimming shortened V by 3 bases and J by 0 bases, and 19 bases separated the two germline ends. Germline loops: CDR1 SGHVS, CDR2 FQNEAQ. Full variable domain (remainder filled in from reference TRBV7-8 and TRBJ2-3): GAGVSQSPRYKVAKRGQDVALRCDPISGHVSLFWYQQALGQGPEFLTYFQNEAQLDKSGLPSDRFFAERPEGSVSTLKIQRTQQEDSAVYLCASSFPTRAVGSTDTQYFGPGTRLTVL.

V is TRBV15 and J is TRBJ1-6; D gene ambiguous. The CDR3 length is 12 residues. The V end was cut by 3 bases, the J end by 9 bases, with 6 bases between. Germline V CDR1 and CDR2: LNHNV, YYDKDF (reference sequence). The chain's CDR3 is CATSSHSSPLHF. The CDR3 nucleotides read TGTGCCACCAGCAGTCACAGTTCACCCCTCCACTTT.

A single count supports this clone. This chain uses TRBV11-1 with TRBJ2-1; 10 bases are shared with TRBD2. V lost 5 bases and J lost 7; bases outside the gene matches: 11. The CDR3 sequence is 16 residues long. Germline CDR1 reads SGHAT; CDR2 reads FQDESV (reference sequence). The CDR3 region has the DNA TGTGCCAGCAGCCCTCATTTAGCGGGAGGAGGGAATGAGCAGTTCTTC. Translated: CASSPHLAGGGNEQFF.

The rearrangement joins TRBV5-4 to TRBJ2-7, with 10 positions matching TRBD1. With 3 bases clipped from V and 5 bases from J, the junction kept 2 bases outside the gene matches. Germline V gives CDR1 SGHNT, CDR2 YYREEE (reference sequence). The CDR3 spans 13 residues. The CDR3 nucleotides read TGTGCCAGCAGCTGGGACAGGGGAAACGAGCAGTACTTC. This translates into CASSWDRGNEQYF.

The rearrangement joins TRBV19 to TRBJ2-7, with D perhaps TRBD2 (5 bases). The CDR3 is 15 amino acids. Trimming pared 5 bases from V and 1 base from J, leaving 15 bases between. Germline values: CDR1 LNHDA, CDR2 SQIVND (reference sequence). Written as DNA, the CDR3 is TGTGCCAGTAGTGGTTCGTCTGAGGGTTCCTACGAGCAGTACTTC. Amino acid sequence: CASSGSSEGSYEQYF.

This clone showed up just a few times. The chain employs TRBV9 and TRBJ1-1; no reliable D call. The germline V gene encodes CDR1 SGDLS and CDR2 YYNGEE. There are 14 residues in the CDR3. V shed 1 base and J shed 0 bases, with 7 bases lying between them. The CDR3 DNA reads TGTGCCAGCAGCGTAACACCTTTGAACACTGAAGCTTTCTTT. Its protein product is CASSVTPLNTEAFF.

V gene TRBV25-1 combines with J gene TRBJ2-7, with TRBD1 identical over 8 bases. The CDR3 spans 14 residues. In germline, CDR1 is MGHDK, CDR2 SYGVNS. V was pared by 8 bases and J by 5 bases, with 11 bases of the junction left unmatched. The CDR3 reads CASSQDRGFDEQYF. CDR3 sequence (DNA): TGTGCCAGCTCCCAAGACAGGGGATTTGACGAGCAGTACTTC.

This clone was counted a few times. The rearrangement links TRBV11-2 to TRBJ1-6; 8 nucleotides match TRBD1. V was clipped by 2 bases and J by 0 bases; unmatched bases: 6. The CDR3 consists of 18 residues. CDR1 and CDR2 (germline): SGHAT, FQNNGV. The CDR3 here is CASSLRAGGSSYNSPLHF. The CDR3 DNA reads TGTGCCAGCAGCTTACGGGCAGGGGGCAGCTCCTATAATTCACCCCTCCACTTT. Variable domain in full (rest from reference TRBV11-2 and TRBJ1-6): EAGVAQSPRYKIIEKRQSVAFWCNPISGHATLYWYQQILGQGPKLLIQFQNNGVVDDSQLPKDRFSAERLKGVDSTLKIQPAKLEDSAVYLCASSLRAGGSSYNSPLHFGNGTRLTVT.